Following are 7 T cell receptor beta chains from one sample sequenced in a study of T cell repertoires in cytomegalovirus infection. TCRdb redid the calling of the reads with MiXCR, one entry per CDR3 protein. The data show about 360,000 distinct CDR3 sequences, about a sixth seen once. Sequencing was carried out using PBMCs. The receptor set was obtained from a human donor in good health (CMV status not recorded). Some clones in this sample may be carry-over from other donors' samples.

This clonotype occurred many times. This sequence joins TRBV7-9 and TRBJ2-5, with D unclear. The CDR3 is 16 residues long. V was shortened by 3 bases and J by 0 bases, with 14 bases between the two germline ends. Germline CDR1 reads SEHNR; CDR2 reads FQNEAQ (reference sequence). DNA for the CDR3: TGTGCCAGCAGCTTGAGGTACACCCCCCACCAAGAGACCCAGTACTTC. Its protein is CASSLRYTPHQETQYF.

The chain couples TRBV20-1 to TRBJ2-4; 11 bases are a match to TRBD2. CDR1 is DFQATT, CDR2 SNEGSKA, per germline (reference sequence). After removal of 5 bases from V and 9 bases from J, the junction contained 18 bases not matched to a gene. The CDR3 is made up of 17 amino acids. DNA for the CDR3: TGCAGTGCTGGCTCCGGGACTAGCGGATTCCCAGGGGTCATTCAGTACTTC. The encoded protein is CSAGSGTSGFPGVIQYF.

This clonotype was seen repeatedly, ten times or more. CDR3: CASSPSVHTQYF. The CDR3 DNA reads TGTGCCAGCAGCCCTTCGGTCCATACGCAGTATTTT. The chain couples TRBV7-2 to TRBJ2-3; D gene unclear. The length of the CDR3 is 12 residues. The germline CDR1 and CDR2 sequences are SGHTA and FQGNSA. Between the trimmed V and J ends, which lost 5 bases and 7 bases, there was a span of 10 bases. The variable domain in full, with the rest retrieved from reference TRBV7-2 and TRBJ2-3, is GAGVSQSPSNKVTEKGKDVELRCDPISGHTALYWYRQSLGQGLEFLIYFQGNSAPDKSGLPSDRFSAERTGGSVSTLTIQRTQQEDSAVYLCASSPSVHTQYFGPGTRLTVL.

This clonotype has at least ten counts. This rearrangement joins TRBV7-9 to TRBJ2-7; 9 bases fit TRBD2. V dropped 7 bases and J dropped 4; count of bases not matched to a gene: 8. The germline gives CDR1 SEHNR, CDR2 FQNEAQ (reference sequence). This CDR3 has 14 residues. The CDR3 bases are TGTGCCAGCACCATAGCGGGAGTGCATTACGAGCAGTACTTC. It encodes CASTIAGVHYEQYF.

This clonotype was counted a few times. The rearrangement uses TRBV12-3 or TRBV12-4 and TRBJ1-5; a possible D gene is TRBD1 (6 bases). Trimming shortened V by 6 bases and J by 4 bases, and 13 bases separated the two germline ends. The CDR3 has 14 amino acids. In nucleotides, the CDR3 is TGTGCCAGCAGCCATGGGACACCAAATCAGCCCCAGCATTTT. Its translation: CASSHGTPNQPQHF.

In this sample, this clonotype turned up many times. The rearrangement uses TRBV7-2 and TRBJ1-6, with TRBD1 matching over 7 bases. The CDR3 contains 14 residues. The germline CDR1 and CDR2 sequences are SGHTA and FQGNSA. V trimming: 7 bases; J trimming: 8 bases; junction bases outside the gene matches: 8. The CDR3 DNA follows: TGTGCCAGCACCCCCCGGACAGGACATTCACCCCTCCACTTT. The encoded protein is CASTPRTGHSPLHF.

The chain links TRBV4-2 to TRBJ1-2; 9 bases map to TRBD1. CDR3 length: 14 amino acids. V was pared by 2 bases and J by 4 bases, with 2 bases of the junction left unmatched. CDR1 is LGHNA and CDR2 is YNFKEQ in the germline V gene. The CDR3 sequence: CASSQPDRGYGYTF. The CDR3 nucleotides are TGTGCCAGCAGCCAACCGGACAGGGGCTATGGCTACACCTTC.